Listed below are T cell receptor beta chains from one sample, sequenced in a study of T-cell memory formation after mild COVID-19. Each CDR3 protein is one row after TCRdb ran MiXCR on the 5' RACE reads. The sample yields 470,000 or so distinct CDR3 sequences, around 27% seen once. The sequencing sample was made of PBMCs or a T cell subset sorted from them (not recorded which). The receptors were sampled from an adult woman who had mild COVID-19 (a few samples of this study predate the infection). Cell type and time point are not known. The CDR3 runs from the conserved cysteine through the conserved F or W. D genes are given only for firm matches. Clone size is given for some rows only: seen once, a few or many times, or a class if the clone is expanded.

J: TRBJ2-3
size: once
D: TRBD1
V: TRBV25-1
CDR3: CASRLTGSSSDTQYF
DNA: TGTGCCAGCAGGTTGACAGGGAGTAGCTCAGATACGCAGTATTTT

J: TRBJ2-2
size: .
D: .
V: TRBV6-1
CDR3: CASSEMVGGELFF
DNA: TGTGCCAGCAGTGAGATGGTGGGCGGGGAGCTGTTTTTT

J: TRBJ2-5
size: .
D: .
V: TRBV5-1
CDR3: CASSYRPPDQETQYF
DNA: TGCGCCAGCAGCTACCGACCGCCGGACCAAGAGACCCAGTACTTC

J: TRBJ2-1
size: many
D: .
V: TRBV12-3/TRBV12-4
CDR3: CASSLGLTNEQFF
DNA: TGTGCCAGCAGTTTGGGCCTTACCAATGAGCAGTTCTTC

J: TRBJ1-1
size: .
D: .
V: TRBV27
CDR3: CASSLSRALNTEAFF
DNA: TGTGCCAGCAGTTTATCGAGGGCCTTGAACACTGAAGCTTTCTTT

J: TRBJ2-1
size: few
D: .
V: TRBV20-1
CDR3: CSAGGRTNEQFF
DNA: TGCAGTGCTGGGGGACGCACGAATGAGCAGTTCTTC

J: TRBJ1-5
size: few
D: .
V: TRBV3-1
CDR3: CASSDGHSNQPQHF
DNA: TGTGCCAGCAGCGACGGACACAGCAATCAGCCCCAGCATTTT

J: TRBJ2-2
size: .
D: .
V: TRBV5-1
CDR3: CASSLADRFRNTGELFF
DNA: TGCGCCAGCAGCTTGGCCGACAGATTTCGGAACACCGGGGAGCTGTTTTTT

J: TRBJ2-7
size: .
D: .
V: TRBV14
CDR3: CASSQGIAFGDEQYF
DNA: TGTGCCAGCAGCCAAGGAATCGCATTTGGGGACGAGCAGTACTTC

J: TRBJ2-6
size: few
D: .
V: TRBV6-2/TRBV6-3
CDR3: CASWSGGGANVLTF
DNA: TGTGCCAGTTGGTCCGGAGGTGGGGCCAACGTCCTGACTTTC

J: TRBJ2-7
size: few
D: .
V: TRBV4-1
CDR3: CASSQVSGLSSYEQYF
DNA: TGCGCCAGCAGCCAAGTCTCCGGACTGAGCTCCTACGAGCAGTACTTC

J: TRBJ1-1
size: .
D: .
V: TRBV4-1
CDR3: CASSQDKGGATEAFF
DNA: TGCGCCAGCAGCCAAGATAAGGGGGGTGCCACTGAAGCTTTCTTT

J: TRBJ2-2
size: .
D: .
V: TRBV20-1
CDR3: CSARDLLGANTGELFF
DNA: TGCAGTGCTAGAGATCTGTTAGGGGCGAACACCGGGGAGCTGTTTTTT

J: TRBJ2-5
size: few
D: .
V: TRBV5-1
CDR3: CASSSGATSWETQYF
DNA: TGCGCCAGCAGCTCGGGGGCGACTAGCTGGGAGACCCAGTACTTC

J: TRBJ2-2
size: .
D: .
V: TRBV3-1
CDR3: CASMTGPNTGELFF
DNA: TGTGCCAGCATGACGGGTCCTAACACCGGGGAGCTGTTTTTT

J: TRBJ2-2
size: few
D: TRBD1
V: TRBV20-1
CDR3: CSARLRGTGELFF
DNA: TGCAGTGCTAGACTCAGGGGGACCGGGGAGCTGTTTTTT

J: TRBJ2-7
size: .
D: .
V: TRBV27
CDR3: CASSLKAKDYEQYF
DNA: TGTGCCAGCAGTTTGAAGGCGAAAGACTACGAGCAGTACTTC

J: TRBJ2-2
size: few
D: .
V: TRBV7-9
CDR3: CASSPRYGELFF
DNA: TGTGCCAGCAGCCCACGGTACGGGGAGCTGTTTTTT

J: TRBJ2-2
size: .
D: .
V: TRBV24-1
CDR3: CATQPRDKVDTGELFF
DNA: TGTGCCACCCAGCCCCGGGACAAGGTGGACACCGGGGAGCTGTTTTTT

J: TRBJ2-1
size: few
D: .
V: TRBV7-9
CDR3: CASSFVSGHNEQFF
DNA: TGTGCCAGCAGCTTCGTCAGCGGTCACAATGAGCAGTTCTTC

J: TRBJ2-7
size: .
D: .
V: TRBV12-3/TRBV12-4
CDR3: CASSLPGSEQYF
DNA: TGTGCCAGCAGTCTGCCGGGATCCGAGCAGTACTTC

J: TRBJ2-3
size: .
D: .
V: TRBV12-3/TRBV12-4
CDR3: CASSLLRGPATPDTQYF
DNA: TGTGCCAGCAGTCTCCTCAGGGGACCGGCCACTCCAGATACGCAGTATTTT

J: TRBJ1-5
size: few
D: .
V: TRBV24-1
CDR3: CATSEGSLNQPQHF
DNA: TGTGCCACCAGTGAGGGCAGCCTCAATCAGCCCCAGCATTTT